What follows describes a single T cell receptor (beta chain). Its antigen is as yet unknown. Trimming pared 6 bases from V and 2 bases from J, leaving 15 bases between. Per germline, CDR1 SGHRS and CDR2 YFSETQ. The CDR3 has 14 residues. The data were obtained in a study of T cell responses to AZD1222 COVID-19 vaccine. Regarding the study as a whole: Mostly white British, mostly female donors; authors suggested clonal diversity may be underestimated. Repertoire sampling happened only post peak T cell response. As reported, nearly half of all spike-specific TCRs target variant regions that are unmutated.

The protocol was immunoSEQ multiplex PCR, while the TCRdb copy is restricted to in-frame clones and leaves out a portion. The sample contains about 200,000 clones, approximately 93% of which appear only once. The starting material was peripheral blood, obtained 28 days after the second AZD1222 dose. This receptor was obtained from an adult who received the AZD1222 COVID-19 vaccine. The V gene is TRBV5-1, the J gene TRBJ2-7; no clear D. CDR3 DNA sequence: TGCGCCAGCAAGGAGACCATGAGCGCCTACGAGCAGTACTTC. This codes for CASKETMSAYEQYF.